This T cell receptor beta chain is from a study of cytomegalovirus exposure and HLA in healthy donors. Study at large: Earlier work reported some 110 million unique TCR beta sequences from 150 million to 200 million T cells.

Researchers ran the PCR with 60 Vbeta and 13 Jbeta primers. Clones were sequenced by immunoSEQ multiplex PCR, and TCRdb holds only the in-frame ones, with some missing. Seen here are around 130,000 clones, roughly 69% observed once, and the top ten hold about 3%. Deletions cut 0 bases from V and 5 bases from J, with 16 bases between. CDR3 length: 15 amino acids. CDR1 is GTSNPN and CDR2 is SVGIG in the germline V gene (reference sequence). With regard to this clone: Its specificity is unknown.

General study findings and limits: Immune exposure data for these donors was limited to CMV serostatus. By a later analysis, the bulk of CMV-associated TCR beta chains appeared HLA-restricted.

Sequences were obtained from PBMCs. This sequence joins TRBV30 and TRBJ2-5, with D possibly being TRBD1 (6 bases). The sequence was obtained from a human donor in good health. This CDR3 reads CAWSVGTLTSETQYF. The CDR3 coding sequence is TGTGCCTGGAGTGTCGGGACACTGACTTCGGAGACCCAGTACTTC.